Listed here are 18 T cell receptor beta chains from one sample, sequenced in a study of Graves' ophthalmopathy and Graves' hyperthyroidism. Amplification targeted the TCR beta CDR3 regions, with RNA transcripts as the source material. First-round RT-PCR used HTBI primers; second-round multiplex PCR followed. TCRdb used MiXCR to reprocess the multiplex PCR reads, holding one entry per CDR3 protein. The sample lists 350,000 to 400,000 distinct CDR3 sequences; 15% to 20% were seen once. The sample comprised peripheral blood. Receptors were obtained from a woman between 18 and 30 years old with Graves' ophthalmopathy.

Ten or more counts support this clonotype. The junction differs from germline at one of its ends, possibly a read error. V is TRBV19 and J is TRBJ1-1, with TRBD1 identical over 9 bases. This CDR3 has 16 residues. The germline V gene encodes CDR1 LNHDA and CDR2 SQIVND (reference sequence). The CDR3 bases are TGTGCCAGTATCCCGGACAGGGGACACATGAACACTGGAGCTTTCTTT. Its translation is CASIPDRGHMNTGAFF. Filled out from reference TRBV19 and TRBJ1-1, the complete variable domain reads DGGITQSPKYLFRKEGQNVTLSCEQNLNHDAMYWYRQDPGQGLRLIYYSQIVNDFQKGDIAEGYSVSREKKESFPLTVTSAQKNPTAFYLCASIPDRGHMNTGAFFGQGTRLTVV.

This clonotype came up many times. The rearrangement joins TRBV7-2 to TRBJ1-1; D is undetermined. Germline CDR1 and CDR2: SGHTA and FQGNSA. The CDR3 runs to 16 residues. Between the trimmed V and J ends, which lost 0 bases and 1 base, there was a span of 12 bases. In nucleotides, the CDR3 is TGTGCCAGCAGCTTAGCGCTCTGGCGGGGGAACACTGAAGCTTTCTTT. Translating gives CASSLALWRGNTEAFF.

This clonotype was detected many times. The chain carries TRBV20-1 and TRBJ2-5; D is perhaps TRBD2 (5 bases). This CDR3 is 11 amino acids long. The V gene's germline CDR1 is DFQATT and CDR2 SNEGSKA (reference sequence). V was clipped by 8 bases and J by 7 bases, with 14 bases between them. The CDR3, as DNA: TGCAGTCCTACGAGACGGGGGACCCAGTACTTC. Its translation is CSPTRRGTQYF.

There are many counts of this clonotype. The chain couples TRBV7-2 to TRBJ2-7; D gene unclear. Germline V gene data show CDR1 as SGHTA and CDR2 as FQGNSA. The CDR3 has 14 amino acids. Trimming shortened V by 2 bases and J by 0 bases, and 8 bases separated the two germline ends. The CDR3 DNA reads TGTGCCAGCAGCTTAACGCGGATCTCCTACGAGCAGTACTTC. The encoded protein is CASSLTRISYEQYF.

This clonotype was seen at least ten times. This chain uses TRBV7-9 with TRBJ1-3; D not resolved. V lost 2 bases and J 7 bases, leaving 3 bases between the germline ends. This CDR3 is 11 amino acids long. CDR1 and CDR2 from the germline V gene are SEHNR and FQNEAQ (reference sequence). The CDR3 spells CASSLPNTIYF. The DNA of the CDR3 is TGTGCCAGCAGCTTACCTAACACCATATATTTT.

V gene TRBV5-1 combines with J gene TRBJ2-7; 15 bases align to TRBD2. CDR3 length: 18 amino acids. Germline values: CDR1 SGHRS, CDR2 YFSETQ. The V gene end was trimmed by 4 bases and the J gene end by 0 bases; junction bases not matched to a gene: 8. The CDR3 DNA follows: TGCGCCAGCAGCCGGGGGACTAGCGGGGGGCGAAACTCCTACGAGCAGTACTTC. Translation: CASSRGTSGGRNSYEQYF.

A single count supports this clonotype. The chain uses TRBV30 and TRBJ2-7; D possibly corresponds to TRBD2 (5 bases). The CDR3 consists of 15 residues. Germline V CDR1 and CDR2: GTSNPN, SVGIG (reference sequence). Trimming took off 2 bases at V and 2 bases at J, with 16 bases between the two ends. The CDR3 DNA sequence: TGTGCCTGGAGTTTCCGTGGGAGCTTCCCCTACGAGCAGTACTTC. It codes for CAWSFRGSFPYEQYF.

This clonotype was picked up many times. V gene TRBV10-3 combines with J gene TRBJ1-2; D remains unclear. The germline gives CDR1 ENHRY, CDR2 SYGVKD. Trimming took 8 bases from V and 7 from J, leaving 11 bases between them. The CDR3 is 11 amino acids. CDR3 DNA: TGTGCCATCGGGTGGGTAGGTGGCTACACCTTC. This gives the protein CAIGWVGGYTF.

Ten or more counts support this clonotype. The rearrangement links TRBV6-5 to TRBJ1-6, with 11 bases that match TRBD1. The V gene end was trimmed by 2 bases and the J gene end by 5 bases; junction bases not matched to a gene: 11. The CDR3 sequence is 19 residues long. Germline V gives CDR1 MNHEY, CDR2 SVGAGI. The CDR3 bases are TGTGCCAGCAGTTACGCCGGGAGAGGGACAGGGGGTAATAATTCACCCCTCCACTTT. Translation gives CASSYAGRGTGGNNSPLHF.

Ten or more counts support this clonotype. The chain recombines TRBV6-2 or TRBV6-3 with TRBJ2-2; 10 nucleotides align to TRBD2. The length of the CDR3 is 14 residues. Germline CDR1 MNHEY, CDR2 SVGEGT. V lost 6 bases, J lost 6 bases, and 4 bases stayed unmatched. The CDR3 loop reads CASSFLAGAGELFF. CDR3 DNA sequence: TGTGCCAGCAGCTTCCTAGCGGGAGCCGGGGAGCTGTTTTTT.

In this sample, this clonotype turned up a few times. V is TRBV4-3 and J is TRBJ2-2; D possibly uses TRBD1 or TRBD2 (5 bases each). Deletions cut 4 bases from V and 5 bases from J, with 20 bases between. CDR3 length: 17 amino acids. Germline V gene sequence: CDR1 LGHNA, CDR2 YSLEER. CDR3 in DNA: TGCGCCAGCAGCCCCCAGGGAGTAGCAACAGGTACCGGGGAGCTGTTTTTT. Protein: CASSPQGVATGTGELFF.

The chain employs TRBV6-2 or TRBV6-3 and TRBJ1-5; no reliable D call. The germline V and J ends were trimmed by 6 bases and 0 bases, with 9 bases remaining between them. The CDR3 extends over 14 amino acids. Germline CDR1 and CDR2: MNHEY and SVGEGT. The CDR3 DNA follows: TGTGCCAGCAGAAAGGTATTTAGCAATCAGCCCCAGCATTTT. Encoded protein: CASRKVFSNQPQHF.

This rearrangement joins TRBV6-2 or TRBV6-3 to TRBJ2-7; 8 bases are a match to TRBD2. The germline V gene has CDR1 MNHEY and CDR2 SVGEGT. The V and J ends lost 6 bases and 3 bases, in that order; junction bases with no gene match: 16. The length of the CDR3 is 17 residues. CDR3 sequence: CASSQSGGPQSFYEQYF. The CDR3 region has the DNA TGTGCCAGCAGCCAGAGCGGGGGCCCCCAAAGCTTCTACGAGCAGTACTTC.

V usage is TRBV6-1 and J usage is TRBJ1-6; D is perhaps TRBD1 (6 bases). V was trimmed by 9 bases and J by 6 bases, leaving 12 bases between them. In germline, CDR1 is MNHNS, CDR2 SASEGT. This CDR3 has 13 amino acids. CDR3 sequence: CASENRVNSPLHF. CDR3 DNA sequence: TGTGCCAGTGAGAACAGGGTTAATTCACCCCTCCACTTT.

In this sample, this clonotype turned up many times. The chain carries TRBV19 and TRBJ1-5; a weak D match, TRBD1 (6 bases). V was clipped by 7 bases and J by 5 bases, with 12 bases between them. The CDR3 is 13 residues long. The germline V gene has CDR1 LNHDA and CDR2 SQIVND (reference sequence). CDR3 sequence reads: CASTPTGHQPQHF. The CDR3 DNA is TGTGCCAGTACCCCGACAGGACATCAGCCCCAGCATTTT. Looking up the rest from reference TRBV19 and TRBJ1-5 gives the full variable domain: DGGITQSPKYLFRKEGQNVTLSCEQNLNHDAMYWYRQDPGQGLRLIYYSQIVNDFQKGDIAEGYSVSREKKESFPLTVTSAQKNPTAFYLCASTPTGHQPQHFGDGTRLSIL.

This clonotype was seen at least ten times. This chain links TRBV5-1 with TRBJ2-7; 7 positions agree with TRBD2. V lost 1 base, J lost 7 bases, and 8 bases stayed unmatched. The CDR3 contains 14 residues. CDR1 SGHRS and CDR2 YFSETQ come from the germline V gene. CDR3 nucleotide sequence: TGCGCCAGCAGCTTGACGGACGGCGGGGGAGAGCAGTACTTC. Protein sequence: CASSLTDGGGEQYF.

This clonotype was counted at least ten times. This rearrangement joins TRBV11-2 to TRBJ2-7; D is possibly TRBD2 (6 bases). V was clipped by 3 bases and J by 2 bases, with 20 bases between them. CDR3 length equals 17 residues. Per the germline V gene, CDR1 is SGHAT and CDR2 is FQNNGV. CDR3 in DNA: TGTGCCAGCAGCTTCCCCCCGTTCAGGGAGGTAGCCTACGAGCAGTACTTC. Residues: CASSFPPFREVAYEQYF. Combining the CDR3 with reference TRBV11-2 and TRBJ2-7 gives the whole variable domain EAGVAQSPRYKIIEKRQSVAFWCNPISGHATLYWYQQILGQGPKLLIQFQNNGVVDDSQLPKDRFSAERLKGVDSTLKIQPAKLEDSAVYLCASSFPPFREVAYEQYFGPGTRLTVT.

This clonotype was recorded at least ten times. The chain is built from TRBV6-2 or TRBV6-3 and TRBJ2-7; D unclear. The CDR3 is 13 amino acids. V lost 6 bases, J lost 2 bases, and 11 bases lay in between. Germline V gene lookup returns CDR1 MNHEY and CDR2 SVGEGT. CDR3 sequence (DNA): TGTGCCAGCAGCCTTAAATCAGCCTACGAGCAGTACTTC. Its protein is CASSLKSAYEQYF.